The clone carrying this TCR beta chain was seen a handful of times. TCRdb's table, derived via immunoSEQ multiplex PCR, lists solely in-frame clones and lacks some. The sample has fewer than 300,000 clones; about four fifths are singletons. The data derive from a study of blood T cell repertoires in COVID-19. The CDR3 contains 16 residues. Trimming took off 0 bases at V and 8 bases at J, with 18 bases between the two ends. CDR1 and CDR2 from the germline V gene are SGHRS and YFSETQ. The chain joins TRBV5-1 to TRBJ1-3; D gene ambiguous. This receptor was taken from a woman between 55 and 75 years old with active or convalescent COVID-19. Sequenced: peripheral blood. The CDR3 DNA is TGCGCCAGCAGCTTGGACCCATCGGCAGTCGGGGACACCATATATTTT. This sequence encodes CASSLDPSAVGDTIYF.